One sample yielded the 9 T cell receptor beta chains listed below, sequenced in a study of T cells in Graves' hyperthyroidism and ophthalmopathy. Using RNA transcripts as the source, TCR beta CDR3 regions were amplified. The HTBI set primed first-round TCR CDR3 RT-PCR. TCRdb ran MiXCR on the multiplex PCR reads and lists one entry per CDR3 protein. Of approximately 590,000 distinct CDR3 sequences detected, about a sixth appear once; the ten largest clones hold around 7.8%. The material sequenced was blood. The origin of the receptors is a woman aged 30 to 39 with Graves' hyperthyroidism.

The V call is TRBV4-1, the J call TRBJ2-3; no clear D. The V gene lost 2 bases and the J gene lost 3 bases, with 3 bases spanning the gap. Germline-derived CDR1 and CDR2 are MGHRA and YSYEKL. The CDR3 has 12 amino acids. The CDR3 DNA follows: TGCGCCAGCAGCCAAAAAACAGATACGCAGTATTTT. This codes for CASSQKTDTQYF.

A remark on this clonotype: It may be a read error: a sequence one base away is much more abundant. The chain is built from TRBV6-1 and TRBJ2-2, with a weak D call TRBD1 (5 bases). The V gene's germline CDR1 is MNHNS and CDR2 SASEGT. V was clipped by 3 bases and J by 4 bases, with 9 bases between them. The CDR3 extends over 14 amino acids. The CDR3 loop reads CASSEFRATGELFF. The CDR3 DNA sequence: TGTGCCAGCAGTGAGTTCAGGGCCACCGGGGAGCTGTTTTTT.

This chain uses TRBV12-3 or TRBV12-4 with TRBJ1-1, with D possibly TRBD1 on 6 matching bases. The germline V and J ends were trimmed by 0 bases and 0 bases, with 17 bases remaining between them. This CDR3 comprises 18 residues. The CDR3 DNA follows: TGTGCCAGCAGTTTAGCGTTGGGGGCTACTCTCGTGAACACTGAAGCTTTCTTT. Translated: CASSLALGATLVNTEAFF.

This clonotype appeared a few times. The V and J genes are TRBV27 and TRBJ2-7; 12 nucleotides match TRBD1. The CDR3 runs to 17 residues. Germline V lookup: CDR1 MNHEY, CDR2 SMNVEV (reference sequence). V gave up 4 bases and J gave up 7 bases; unmatched junction bases: 14. This CDR3 is CASSSNRGQGAWREQYF. The CDR3 nucleotides are TGTGCCAGCAGTTCGAATAGGGGACAGGGGGCTTGGAGGGAGCAGTACTTC.

This clonotype was seen repeatedly, ten times or more. The chain couples TRBV30 to TRBJ1-2; D not resolved. The CDR3 length is 11 residues. In germline, CDR1 is GTSNPN, CDR2 SVGIG (reference sequence). Trimming shortened V by 8 bases and J by 8 bases, and 15 bases separated the two germline ends. The CDR3 here is CASELQPGYTF. In DNA form, the CDR3 reads TGTGCCAGCGAACTTCAACCCGGCTACACCTTC.

As concerns this clonotype: A much larger clone lies a single base off, so this may be a read error. The chain employs TRBV10-3 and TRBJ1-1; D is possibly TRBD1 (6 bases). The CDR3 loop spans 14 amino acids. The germline gives CDR1 ENHRY, CDR2 SYGVKD. This CDR3 is CATSVGATNTEALF. Here the CDR3 DNA reads TGTGCCACTTCCGTGGGGGCAACAAACACTGAAGCTCTCTTT.

This clonotype has only a few counts. This chain joins TRBV7-9 and TRBJ1-5, with a tentative D call TRBD1 (6 bases). V was clipped by 5 bases and J by 5 bases, with 13 bases between them. Germline V gene data show CDR1 as SEHNR and CDR2 as FQNEAQ (reference sequence). The CDR3 runs 14 residues. In nucleotides, the CDR3 is TGTGCCAGCAGCCCATGGGGGGCCGATCAGCCCCAGCATTTT. Its translation: CASSPWGADQPQHF.

V usage is TRBV14 and J usage is TRBJ1-6, with D perhaps TRBD1 (5 bases). This CDR3 contains 16 residues. V was pared by 1 base and J by 10 bases, with 17 bases between. Germline V gene lookup returns CDR1 SGHDN and CDR2 FVKESK. The CDR3 protein is CASSQVQGTTRSPLHF. In nucleotides, the CDR3 is TGTGCCAGCAGCCAAGTGCAGGGAACAACGAGATCACCCCTCCACTTT.

In this sample, this clonotype turned up many times. CDR3 coding DNA: TGTGCCAGCAGTTTAAGGCAGGGCAATGAGCAGTTCTTC. Translation: CASSLRQGNEQFF. This rearrangement joins TRBV12-3 or TRBV12-4 to TRBJ2-1; perhaps TRBD1 as D (5 bases). The CDR3 is 13 residues long. Trimming left V 2 bases short and J 6 bases short, with 8 bases between.